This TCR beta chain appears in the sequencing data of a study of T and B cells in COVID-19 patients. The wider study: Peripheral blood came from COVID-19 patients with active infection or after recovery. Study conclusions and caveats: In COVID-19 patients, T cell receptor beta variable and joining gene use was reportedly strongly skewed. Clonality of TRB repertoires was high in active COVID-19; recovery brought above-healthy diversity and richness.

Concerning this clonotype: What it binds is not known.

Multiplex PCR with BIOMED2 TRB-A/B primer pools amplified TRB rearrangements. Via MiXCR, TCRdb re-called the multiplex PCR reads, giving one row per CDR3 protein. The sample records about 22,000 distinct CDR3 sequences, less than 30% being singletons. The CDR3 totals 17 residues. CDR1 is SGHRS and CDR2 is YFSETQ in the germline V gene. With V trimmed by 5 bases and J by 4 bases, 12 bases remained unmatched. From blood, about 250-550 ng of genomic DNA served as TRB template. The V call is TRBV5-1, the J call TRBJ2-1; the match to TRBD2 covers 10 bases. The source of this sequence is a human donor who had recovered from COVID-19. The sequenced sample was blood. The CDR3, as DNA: TGCGCCAGCAGTCCACCGATACTAGCGGGGAAATACAATGAGCAGTTCTTC. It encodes CASSPPILAGKYNEQFF.